A single sample is the source of the 22 T cell receptor beta chains below, sequenced in a study of T-cell memory formation after mild COVID-19. Using its own MiXCR run on the 5' RACE reads, TCRdb lists one record per CDR3 protein. Of approximately 500,000 distinct CDR3 sequences detected, more than 20% appear once; the ten largest clones hold around 12%. The material sequenced was PBMCs or a T cell subset sorted from them (not recorded which). The receptors come from an adult woman who had mild COVID-19 (a few samples of this study predate the infection). Cell type and time point are not known.

The chain has TRBV7-9 and TRBJ2-1; D remains ambiguous. The CDR3 covers 14 residues. V was cut by 5 bases and J by 7 bases, with 15 bases left in between. CDR1 is SEHNR, CDR2 FQNEAQ, per germline (reference sequence). In DNA form, the CDR3 reads TGTGCCAGCAGCCCAGGCGGCCCTGGGAATGAGCAGTTCTTC. Residues: CASSPGGPGNEQFF.

V and J are TRBV13 and TRBJ2-1, with a possible D match to TRBD2 (5 bases). Germline loops: CDR1 PRHDT, CDR2 FYEKMQ (reference sequence). CDR3 length equals 15 residues. Between the trimmed V and J ends, which lost 0 bases and 9 bases, there was a span of 15 bases. In nucleotides, the CDR3 is TGTGCCAGCAGCTTAGGCCCTGGGGAGTTCATTGAGCAGTTCTTC. It encodes CASSLGPGEFIEQFF.

This chain uses TRBV15 with TRBJ1-1; TRBD1 matches at 12 bases. Unmatched junction bases numbered 11, after V lost 1 base and J lost 5 bases. The CDR3 runs to 18 residues. The V gene's germline CDR1 is LNHNV and CDR2 YYDKDF (reference sequence). The chain's CDR3 is CATSRGVPGQGAGTEAFF. CDR3 coding DNA: TGTGCCACCAGCAGAGGGGTCCCGGGACAGGGGGCGGGAACTGAAGCTTTCTTT.

This clonotype was observed a few times. The chain is built from TRBV10-3 and TRBJ2-1; D may be TRBD2 (6 bases). V was clipped by 0 bases and J by 9 bases, with 15 bases between them. Germline V gene data show CDR1 as ENHRY and CDR2 as SYGVKD. The length of the CDR3 is 15 residues. CDR3 coding DNA: TGTGCCATCAGTGAGTCGAAGGCCCCGCGGGGTGAGCAGTTCTTC. Translation: CAISESKAPRGEQFF.

This clonotype was counted between two and nine times. The V call is TRBV5-6, the J call TRBJ2-5, with 9 bases matching TRBD2. Germline lookup yields CDR1 SGHDT and CDR2 YYEEEE. This CDR3 is built from 16 residues. The V gene end was trimmed by 4 bases and the J gene end by 3 bases; junction bases not matched to a gene: 10. The CDR3 nucleotides are TGTGCCAGCAGCCCCCAGCGGGGGGCCCTGAAAGAGACCCAGTACTTC. Translating gives CASSPQRGALKETQYF.

The chain combines TRBV5-1 with TRBJ2-7, with D hard to call. CDR1 and CDR2 (germline): SGHRS, YFSETQ. Trimming took 4 bases from V and 3 from J, leaving 17 bases between them. This CDR3 spans 15 amino acids. The CDR3 here is CASSPSGTPGYEQYF. CDR3 nucleotide sequence: TGCGCCAGCAGCCCTTCGGGCACGCCGGGCTACGAGCAGTACTTC.

This clonotype came up many times. The gene calls are TRBV5-6 and TRBJ2-3; TRBD2 aligns across 11 bases. V was clipped by 7 bases and J by 2 bases; unmatched bases: 6. Germline V CDR1 and CDR2: SGHDT, YYEEEE. This CDR3 comprises 15 residues. CDR3 nucleotides: TGTGCCAGCTTACTAGCGGGGGCCGTCACAGATACGCAGTATTTT. This sequence encodes CASLLAGAVTDTQYF.

This clonotype appeared a few times. The J gene is TRBJ2-7, the V gene TRBV20-1; TRBD2 agrees at 7 bases. From germline, CDR1 is DFQATT and CDR2 SNEGSKA (reference sequence). Trimming removed 1 base from V and 2 bases from J; junction bases left unmatched: 8. This CDR3 spans 15 amino acids. As DNA, the CDR3 is TGCAGTGCTAGAGGTTCAGCGGGGCTAACCTACGAGCAGTACTTC. As protein: CSARGSAGLTYEQYF.

In this sample, this clonotype turned up many times. The chain uses TRBV5-1 and TRBJ2-5; D not resolved. The germline V gene has CDR1 SGHRS and CDR2 YFSETQ. V dropped 0 bases and J dropped 4 bases, with 4 bases sitting between them. There are 12 residues in the CDR3. The CDR3 protein is CASSLEGETQYF. The CDR3 nucleotides are TGCGCCAGCAGCTTGGAAGGAGAGACCCAGTACTTC.

The V gene is TRBV2, the J gene TRBJ1-2; TRBD1 is a possible D gene (5 bases). Trimming cost V 7 bases and J 1 base, with 7 bases left between them. This CDR3 comprises 12 residues. The germline CDR1 and CDR2 sequences are SNHLY and FYNNEI. The CDR3 DNA reads TGTGCCAGCATGGGGCTTAACTATGGCTACACCTTC. This encodes CASMGLNYGYTF.

This clonotype was found a few times. The genes are TRBV11-2 and TRBJ1-4; the D is unclear. Deletions cut 5 bases from V and 7 bases from J, with 11 bases between. Germline CDR1 and CDR2: SGHAT and FQNNGV. The CDR3 totals 13 residues. In DNA, the CDR3 is TGTGCCAGCAGCGGAGGCCTGGGTGAAAAACTGTTTTTT. Encoded protein: CASSGGLGEKLFF.

The chain's CDR3 is CASSDSHTEAFF. The DNA of the CDR3 is TGTGCCAGCAGTGACAGCCACACTGAAGCTTTCTTT. The J gene is TRBJ1-1, the V gene TRBV2; D uncertain. CDR3 length: 12 residues. Trimming left V 3 bases short and J 3 bases short, with 5 bases between. Germline V gene sequence: CDR1 SNHLY, CDR2 FYNNEI.

This clonotype was found many times. The chain links TRBV5-1 to TRBJ1-6; no reliable D call. Trimming removed 4 bases at V and 7 bases at J, with 18 bases between. The CDR3 has 16 residues. The germline V gene has CDR1 SGHRS and CDR2 YFSETQ. The CDR3 loop reads CASSPRIGMENSPLHF. CDR3 nucleotide sequence: TGCGCCAGCAGCCCCCGAATAGGAATGGAAAATTCACCCCTCCACTTT.

This clonotype appeared a few times. This chain connects TRBV7-6 to TRBJ1-3; D may be TRBD1 (5 bases). This CDR3 is built from 14 residues. The ends were cut back, 6 bases at V and 9 bases at J, with 18 bases in the middle. Germline-derived CDR1 and CDR2 are SGHVS and FNYEAQ. Written as DNA, the CDR3 is TGTGCCAGCAGTTTAACCGACAGTCCGGCCACCATATATTTT. Amino acid sequence: CASSLTDSPATIYF.

The V call is TRBV6-1, the J call TRBJ1-1, with D hard to call. Germline V lookup: CDR1 MNHNS, CDR2 SASEGT. Trimming stripped 6 bases from V and 0 bases from J, with 8 bases between. This CDR3 has 13 amino acids. The CDR3 loop is CASRELVNTEAFF. The DNA for the CDR3 is TGTGCCAGCAGGGAACTTGTGAACACTGAAGCTTTCTTT.

This clonotype was recorded many times. This sequence joins TRBV7-8 and TRBJ1-5, with D unclear. CDR1 is SGHVS, CDR2 FQNEAQ, per germline. Trimming took 1 base from V and 0 from J, leaving 7 bases between them. CDR3 size: 15 residues. The CDR3 DNA follows: TGTGCCAGCAGCTTAGTAGGCTCTAGCAATCAGCCCCAGCATTTT. This translates into CASSLVGSSNQPQHF.

This chain uses TRBV7-8 with TRBJ2-3, with TRBD2 identical over 9 bases. The CDR3 loop spans 15 amino acids. Germline-derived CDR1 and CDR2 are SGHVS and FQNEAQ. J gave up 6 bases and V 5 bases, and 9 bases lay outside the gene matches. CDR3 nucleotide sequence: TGTGCCAGCAGCCTCGTGGCGGGAGGGCTGGATACGCAGTATTTT. Its translation: CASSLVAGGLDTQYF. The variable domain in full, completed from reference TRBV7-8 and TRBJ2-3, reads GAGVSQSPRYKVAKRGQDVALRCDPISGHVSLFWYQQALGQGPEFLTYFQNEAQLDKSGLPSDRFFAERPEGSVSTLKIQRTQQEDSAVYLCASSLVAGGLDTQYFGPGTRLTVL.

V gene TRBV2 combines with J gene TRBJ2-3, with D unclear. The CDR3 has 14 residues. Germline V gene sequence: CDR1 SNHLY, CDR2 FYNNEI. V shed 4 bases and J shed 0 bases, with 8 bases lying between them. CDR3 in DNA: TGTGCCAGCAGTGCCACGTCGAGCACAGATACGCAGTATTTT. As protein: CASSATSSTDTQYF.

The rearrangement links TRBV7-9 to TRBJ2-1; TRBD2 agrees at 12 bases. The CDR3 is made up of 15 amino acids. With V trimmed by 5 bases and J by 7 bases, 6 bases remained unmatched. The germline CDR1 and CDR2 sequences are SEHNR and FQNEAQ (reference sequence). CDR3 loop: CASSLGTSGLNEQFF. The DNA for the CDR3 is TGTGCCAGCAGCCTAGGGACTAGCGGGTTGAATGAGCAGTTCTTC. Together with reference TRBV7-9 and TRBJ2-1, the CDR3 gives the full variable domain: DTGVSQNPRHKITKRGQNVTFRCDPISEHNRLYWYRQTLGQGPEFLTYFQNEAQLEKSRLLSDRFSAERPKGSFSTLEIQRTEQGDSAMYLCASSLGTSGLNEQFFGPGTRLTVL.

This clonotype was seen only once. The V call is TRBV5-8, the J call TRBJ1-5; no firm D call. The CDR3 length is 15 residues. With 0 bases removed from V and 3 bases from J, the gap between germline ends came to 10 bases. Germline lookup yields CDR1 SGHTS and CDR2 YDEGEE. The CDR3 protein is CASSLAPELNQPQHF. The CDR3 region has the DNA TGTGCCAGCAGCTTGGCCCCCGAACTCAATCAGCCCCAGCATTTT.

The chain has TRBV4-1 and TRBJ2-1, with 10 bases lining up with TRBD2. Trimming cost V 2 bases and J 9 bases; bases outside gene matches: 10. The CDR3 totals 16 residues. Germline V lookup: CDR1 MGHRA, CDR2 YSYEKL. CDR3: CASSQTGLAGEGEQFF. CDR3 coding DNA: TGCGCCAGCAGCCAAACTGGGCTAGCGGGAGAGGGTGAGCAGTTCTTC.

The chain combines TRBV29-1 with TRBJ2-7, with D hard to call. CDR1 is SQVTM, CDR2 ANQGSEA, per germline. V was trimmed by 5 bases and J by 2 bases, leaving 10 bases between them. The CDR3 is 12 residues long. CDR3 coding DNA: TGCAGCGTTCTAAGTGAAGCCTACGAGCAGTACTTC. It is translated as CSVLSEAYEQYF.